This entry lists 2 T cell receptor beta chains sequenced from one sample in a study of CD8 T cells in ankylosing spondylitis. One entry per CDR3 protein, called by TCRdb with MiXCR from the 5' RACE reads. The sample contains 150,000 to 200,000 distinct CDR3 sequences, around 32% of which appear only once. Sequencing was carried out using synovial fluid, either unsorted or a sorted T cell fraction (not recorded which). The receptors here all came from a male donor with ankylosing spondylitis.

This clonotype was found many times. The V gene is TRBV2, the J gene TRBJ1-4, with D uncertain. Germline CDR1 is SNHLY and CDR2 is FYNNEI. The V end was cut by 6 bases, the J end by 8 bases, with 16 bases between. The CDR3 spans 14 residues. The CDR3 coding sequence is TGTGCCAGCAGAGTACAAGGCCGTGGGGAAAAACTGTTTTTT. The encoded protein is CASRVQGRGEKLFF.

The chain recombines TRBV6-1 with TRBJ2-3; 9 nucleotides agree with TRBD2. In germline, CDR1 is MNHNS, CDR2 SASEGT. The V segment lost 0 bases and the J segment 6 bases; nucleotides outside the gene matches: 4. The CDR3 has 15 residues. The CDR3 DNA reads as TGTGCCAGCAGTGAAGCCTGGACTAGCGTGGATACGCAGTATTTT. It codes for CASSEAWTSVDTQYF.